What follows are 26 T cell receptor beta chains derived from one specimen sequenced in a study of T cell responses to AZD1222 COVID-19 vaccine. Libraries were prepared by immunoSEQ multiplex PCR; TCRdb keeps only in-frame clonotypes and omits some of them. The sample comprises around 78,000 clones, about 93% of which are singletons, and roughly 4.8% rests with the top ten. Sequences were derived from peripheral blood, sampled on day 0 of MenACWY control vaccination. These receptor sequences come from an adult in good health.

This clone was detected only once. The chain uses TRBV30 and TRBJ1-2; D possibly corresponds to TRBD1 (6 bases). Trimming shortened V by 2 bases and J by 8 bases, and 12 bases separated the two germline ends. Germline CDR1 is GTSNPN and CDR2 is SVGIG (reference sequence). The CDR3 covers 12 residues. The CDR3 region has the DNA TGTGCCTGGAGTCACGGGGGGGGCGGCTACACCTTC. Its translation is CAWSHGGGGYTF.

A remark on this clone: Distinct nucleotide sequences in the sample also encode this CDR3. The V gene is TRBV30, the J gene TRBJ2-2; a possible D gene is TRBD1 (6 bases). V lost 3 bases, J lost 6 bases, and 11 bases lay in between. Germline assignment: CDR1 GTSNPN and CDR2 SVGIG (reference sequence). The CDR3 has 13 amino acids. The CDR3 DNA reads TGTGCCTGGAGCGAACAGGGACCCGGGGAGCTGTTTTTT. Its protein product is CAWSEQGPGELFF. The full variable domain, in which reference TRBV30 and TRBJ2-2 provide the parts outside the CDR3, is SQTIHQWPATLVQPVGSPLSLECTVEGTSNPNLYWYRQAAGRGLQLLFYSVGIGQISSEVPQNLSASRPQDRQFILSSKKLLLSDSGFYLCAWSEQGPGELFFGEGSRLTVL.

This chain joins TRBV5-1 and TRBJ2-7; 7 positions agree with TRBD2. The CDR3 has 15 amino acids. Germline CDR1 and CDR2: SGHRS and YFSETQ. V gave up 0 bases and J gave up 2 bases; unmatched junction bases: 5. CDR3: CASSLAASGAYEQYF. In DNA, the CDR3 is TGCGCCAGCAGCTTGGCGGCTAGCGGTGCCTACGAGCAGTACTTC. Together with reference TRBV5-1 and TRBJ2-7, the CDR3 gives the full variable domain: KAGVTQTPRYLIKTRGQQVTLSCSPISGHRSVSWYQQTPGQGLQFLFEYFSETQRNKGNFPGRFSGRQFSNSRSEMNVSTLELGDSALYLCASSLAASGAYEQYFGPGTRLTVT.

This clone came up a few times. The rearrangement uses TRBV24-1 and TRBJ1-1, with D uncertain. Germline V gene data show CDR1 as KGHDR and CDR2 as SFDVKD. The CDR3 runs to 15 residues. V lost 7 bases and J 2 bases, leaving 16 bases between the germline ends. The CDR3 protein is CATRTTDGLNTEAFF. In DNA, the CDR3 is TGTGCCACCAGAACTACGGACGGATTAAACACTGAAGCTTTCTTT.

This chain connects TRBV5-1 to TRBJ1-2, with 7 bases fitting TRBD1. Germline V lookup: CDR1 SGHRS, CDR2 YFSETQ. CDR3 length: 13 amino acids. J lost 8 bases, V lost 0 bases, and 4 bases had no gene match. CDR3 protein: CASSLAGGSGYTF. CDR3 sequence (DNA): TGCGCCAGCAGCTTGGCAGGGGGGAGCGGCTACACCTTC.

V usage is TRBV5-8 and J usage is TRBJ2-7; 10 nucleotides line up with TRBD2. CDR1 SGHTS and CDR2 YDEGEE come from the germline V gene. J was trimmed by 7 bases and V by 2 bases; bases with no gene match: 3. The CDR3 is 13 residues long. The CDR3 sequence is CASSLSGRGEQYF. The CDR3 coding sequence is TGTGCCAGCAGCTTAAGCGGGAGGGGGGAGCAGTACTTC.

The CDR3 loop is CASSTRTLPDTGELFF. For the CDR3, the DNA is TGTGCCAGCAGCACAAGGACTTTACCCGACACCGGGGAGCTGTTTTTT. The chain employs TRBV9 and TRBJ2-2; a possible D gene is TRBD2 (5 bases). There are 16 residues in the CDR3. Germline V lookup: CDR1 SGDLS, CDR2 YYNGEE. The V end lost 4 bases, the J end lost 3 bases, and 16 bases lay between the germline ends.

The chain has TRBV3-1 (or the pseudogene TRBV3-2) and TRBJ2-5, with 7 bases lining up with TRBD2. V lost 1 base, J lost 4 bases, and 9 bases stayed unmatched. There are 16 residues in the CDR3. CDR1 is LGHDT, CDR2 YNNKEL, per germline (reference sequence). The CDR3 here is CASSQVRAGRGETQYF. The CDR3 nucleotides are TGTGCCAGCAGCCAAGTGAGGGCGGGGAGGGGAGAGACCCAGTACTTC.

The chain recombines TRBV9 with TRBJ1-2; D remains ambiguous. The CDR3 extends over 14 amino acids. Germline loops: CDR1 SGDLS, CDR2 YYNGEE. V lost 0 bases, J lost 2 bases, and 8 bases lay in between. CDR3 residues: CASSVGGLNYGYTF. In DNA, the CDR3 is TGTGCCAGCAGCGTAGGCGGCCTGAACTATGGCTACACCTTC. The full variable domain, its missing parts supplied by reference TRBV9 and TRBJ1-2, is DSGVTQTPKHLITATGQRVTLRCSPRSGDLSVYWYQQSLDQGLQFLIQYYNGEERAKGNILERFSAQQFPDLHSELNLSSLELGDSALYFCASSVGGLNYGYTFGSGTRLTVV.

V is TRBV28 and J is TRBJ2-5, with 9 bases aligning to TRBD2. With V trimmed by 4 bases and J by 4 bases, 4 bases remained unmatched. The CDR3 contains 14 residues. The germline gives CDR1 MDHEN, CDR2 SYDVKM. CDR3 amino acids: CASSSAGGIETQYF. For the CDR3, the DNA is TGTGCCAGCAGTTCAGCGGGAGGAATAGAGACCCAGTACTTC.

This clone was counted only a few times. The chain couples TRBV9 to TRBJ1-6; maybe TRBD1 (5 bases). Per the germline V gene, CDR1 is SGDLS and CDR2 is YYNGEE. Trimming pared 3 bases from V and 4 bases from J, leaving 8 bases between. This CDR3 comprises 14 residues. The CDR3, as DNA: TGTGCCAGCAGCGCTCAGGGATATAATTCACCCCTCCACTTT. Protein sequence: CASSAQGYNSPLHF.

The chain links TRBV15 to TRBJ1-2; 8 bases fit TRBD1. Germline CDR1 and CDR2: LNHNV and YYDKDF (reference sequence). V was pared by 3 bases and J by 6 bases, with 3 bases of the junction left unmatched. The CDR3 runs 13 residues. For the CDR3, the DNA is TGTGCCACCAGCAGGACAGGGGAGGATGGCTACACCTTC. Protein product: CATSRTGEDGYTF.

The V and J genes are TRBV3-1 (or the pseudogene TRBV3-2) and TRBJ2-1, with D perhaps TRBD1 or TRBD2 (5 bases each). CDR3 size: 14 residues. V was pared by 0 bases and J by 7 bases, with 10 bases between. Germline CDR1 and CDR2: LGHDT and YNNKEL (reference sequence). This chain's CDR3 is CASSQDWGPNEQFF. The CDR3 region has the DNA TGTGCCAGCAGCCAAGACTGGGGACCTAATGAGCAGTTCTTC.

The chain combines TRBV27 with TRBJ1-1; 7 bases are a match to TRBD1. Trimming removed 3 bases from V and 8 bases from J; junction bases left unmatched: 12. The V gene's germline CDR1 is MNHEY and CDR2 SMNVEV (reference sequence). The CDR3 is 15 amino acids. Here the CDR3 reads CASSLSTGAQTEAFF. DNA for the CDR3: TGTGCCAGCAGTTTGTCCACAGGGGCGCAGACGGAAGCTTTCTTT.

This chain uses TRBV28 with TRBJ1-2; tentative D call: TRBD1 (5 bases). V lost 10 bases and J 4 bases, leaving 16 bases between the germline ends. The CDR3 extends over 13 amino acids. Germline CDR1 MDHEN, CDR2 SYDVKM. CDR3 sequence reads: CAIRTQGPYGYTF. In DNA, the CDR3 is TGTGCCATCCGAACCCAGGGTCCCTATGGCTACACCTTC.

For the CDR3, the DNA is TGCGCCAGCAGCTTGGACCCAACGCAGCCCCAGCATTTT. Amino acid sequence: CASSLDPTQPQHF. The genes are TRBV5-1 and TRBJ1-5; D unclear. The V end was cut by 0 bases, the J end by 7 bases, with 8 bases between. CDR3 length equals 13 residues. Germline V gene lookup returns CDR1 SGHRS and CDR2 YFSETQ. The full variable domain, with the rest looked up from reference TRBV5-1 and TRBJ1-5, is KAGVTQTPRYLIKTRGQQVTLSCSPISGHRSVSWYQQTPGQGLQFLFEYFSETQRNKGNFPGRFSGRQFSNSRSEMNVSTLELGDSALYLCASSLDPTQPQHFGDGTRLSIL.

This clone was observed once. The CDR3 DNA is TGCAGCGTCCCGGGACAGGGAAACACTGAAGCTTTCTTT. Protein product: CSVPGQGNTEAFF. This sequence joins TRBV29-1 and TRBJ1-1; 9 nucleotides agree with TRBD1. Trimming cost V 6 bases and J 2 bases; bases outside gene matches: 4. The CDR3 extends over 13 amino acids. CDR1 and CDR2 from the germline V gene are SQVTM and ANQGSEA.

The chain couples TRBV19 to TRBJ1-5; no clear D gene. The germline gives CDR1 LNHDA, CDR2 SQIVND (reference sequence). CDR3 length: 16 amino acids. Trimming took 7 bases from V and 1 from J, leaving 17 bases between them. The DNA of the CDR3 is TGTGCCAGTACCGTCGCTACCGGCGTAAGCAATCAGCCCCAGCATTTT. It encodes CASTVATGVSNQPQHF.

The rearrangement links TRBV10-1 to TRBJ2-2, with 8 bases aligning to TRBD2. The germline CDR1 and CDR2 sequences are WNHNN and SYGVQD (reference sequence). The V segment lost 2 bases and the J segment 2 bases; nucleotides outside the gene matches: 7. The CDR3 loop spans 17 amino acids. The CDR3 region has the DNA TGCGCCAGCAGTGAGGCAAGCGGGGGACCAAACACCGGGGAGCTGTTTTTT. This translates into CASSEASGGPNTGELFF.

V usage is TRBV9 and J usage is TRBJ2-7, with TRBD1 matching 7 bases. This CDR3 spans 15 amino acids. Germline CDR1 reads SGDLS; CDR2 reads YYNGEE. Unmatched junction bases numbered 9, after V lost 4 bases and J lost 2 bases. In DNA, the CDR3 is TGTGCCAGCAGCCCAGACGGACAGGCAGCCTACGAGCAGTACTTC. This translates into CASSPDGQAAYEQYF.

Here the CDR3 reads CASSQDRASRGPETQYF. The CDR3 DNA reads as TGCGCCAGCAGCCAAGACCGGGCCAGTCGGGGCCCCGAGACCCAGTACTTC. The J gene is TRBJ2-5, the V gene TRBV4-3, with D possibly being TRBD1 or TRBD2 (5 bases each). Germline V CDR1 and CDR2: LGHNA, YSLEER. V lost 0 bases, J lost 5 bases, and 19 bases lay in between. The length of the CDR3 is 17 residues.

The chain combines TRBV5-4 with TRBJ1-1, with a weak D call TRBD1 (5 bases). The CDR3 extends over 14 amino acids. The germline CDR1 and CDR2 sequences are SGHNT and YYREEE (reference sequence). V was shortened by 7 bases and J by 4 bases, with 17 bases between the two germline ends. DNA for the CDR3: TGTGCCAGCGCTCGAGGCACCCAGGGCACTGAAGCTTTCTTT. Translation: CASARGTQGTEAFF.

The V gene is TRBV3-1 (or the pseudogene TRBV3-2), the J gene TRBJ2-3, with D uncertain. CDR3 length: 16 amino acids. Between the trimmed V and J ends, which lost 1 base and 0 bases, there was a span of 11 bases. Germline-derived CDR1 and CDR2 are LGHDT and YNNKEL (reference sequence). The CDR3 sequence is CASSQVFGPSTDTQYF. CDR3 bases: TGTGCCAGCAGCCAAGTTTTCGGACCGAGCACAGATACGCAGTATTTT.

The chain links TRBV5-6 to TRBJ2-3; TRBD1 matches at 7 bases. Germline loops: CDR1 SGHDT, CDR2 YYEEEE. V trimming: 4 bases; J trimming: 2 bases; junction bases outside the gene matches: 10. The CDR3 consists of 16 residues. The CDR3 region is CASSRAGTASTDTQYF. Here the CDR3 DNA reads TGTGCCAGCAGCCGTGCCGGGACAGCATCCACAGATACGCAGTATTTT.

The chain couples TRBV14 to TRBJ2-5, with D unresolved. CDR3 length equals 15 residues. The V and J ends lost 0 bases and 4 bases respectively, with 12 bases between them. Germline CDR1 and CDR2: SGHDN and FVKESK. This CDR3 reads CASSQDWGPRETQYF. As DNA, the CDR3 is TGTGCCAGCAGCCAAGATTGGGGTCCCCGAGAGACCCAGTACTTC.

This clone appeared once. The chain combines TRBV7-3 with TRBJ2-7; 7 nucleotides match TRBD2. This CDR3 region has 13 residues. Trimming took 3 bases from V and 3 from J; bases not matched to a gene: 2. Germline lookup yields CDR1 SGHTA and CDR2 FQGTGA. In DNA form, the CDR3 reads TGTGCCAGCAGCTTCAGCGGGAACTACGAGCAGTACTTC. It codes for CASSFSGNYEQYF.